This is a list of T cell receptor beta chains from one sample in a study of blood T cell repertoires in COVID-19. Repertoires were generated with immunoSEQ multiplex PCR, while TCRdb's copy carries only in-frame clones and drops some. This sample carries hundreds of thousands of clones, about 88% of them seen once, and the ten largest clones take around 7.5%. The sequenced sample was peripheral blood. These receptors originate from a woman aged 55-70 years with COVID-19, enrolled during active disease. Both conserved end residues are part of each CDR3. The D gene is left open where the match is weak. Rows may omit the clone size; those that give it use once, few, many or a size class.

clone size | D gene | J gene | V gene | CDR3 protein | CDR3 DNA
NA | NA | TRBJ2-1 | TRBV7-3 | CASSPEGSYNEQFF | TGTGCCAGCAGCCCCGAGGGCTCCTACAATGAGCAGTTCTTC
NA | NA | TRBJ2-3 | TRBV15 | CATSRPGFTDTQYF | TGTGCCACCAGCAGGCCGGGTTTCACAGATACGCAGTATTTT
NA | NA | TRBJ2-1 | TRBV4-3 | CASSQSLGNEQFF | TGCGCCAGCAGCCAAAGCCTCGGCAATGAGCAGTTCTTC
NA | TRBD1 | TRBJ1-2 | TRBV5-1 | CASSPRGQRYGYTF | TGCGCCAGCAGCCCGCGGGGACAGCGCTATGGCTACACCTTC
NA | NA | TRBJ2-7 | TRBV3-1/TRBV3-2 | CASSQDNEQYF | TGTGCCAGCAGCCAAGATAACGAGCAGTACTTC
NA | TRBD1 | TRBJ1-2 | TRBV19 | CASSIRQGRSNYGYTF | TGTGCCAGTAGTATACGACAGGGAAGATCTAACTATGGCTACACCTTC
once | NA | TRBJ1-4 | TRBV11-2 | CASSLRSGDNEKLFF | TGTGCCAGCAGCTTACGGTCAGGGGATAATGAAAAACTGTTTTTT
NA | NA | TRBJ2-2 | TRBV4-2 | CASSSARDTLPGELFF | TGTGCCAGCAGCTCTGCGAGGGACACCCTCCCCGGGGAGCTGTTTTTT
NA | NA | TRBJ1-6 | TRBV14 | CASSQDYGGGSPLHF | TGTGCCAGCAGCCAAGACTATGGCGGCGGTTCACCCCTCCACTTT
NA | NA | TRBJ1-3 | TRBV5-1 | CASSLATGGLSGNTIYF | TGCGCCAGCAGCTTGGCCACGGGCGGACTTTCTGGAAACACCATATATTTT